This T cell receptor beta chain was observed in a study of blood T cell repertoires in COVID-19 (dated by TCRdb to the early 2020s). In terms of the full investigation: Samples covering the acute and convalescent phases of COVID-19 were provided by collaborators in the United States, Italy and Spain. The prospective study material was composed of cDNA or gDNA derived from T cells, B-cell-depleted T cells, or PBMCs. The dataset comprised deeply sampled blood TCRbeta repertoires from subjects exposed to, actively infected with, or recovered from COVID-19. The repertoires were released in a freely available public database meant as a resource for research on the immune response to SARS-CoV-2. Samples came from the ongoing ImmuneRACE study (first 160 participants) plus 1,254 subjects from 6 global collaborators. A de-identified subject ID, COVID-19 status, age in years and sex were almost always included in the sample metadata. Where available, HLA class I and class II types were obtained from metadata supplied by the sample provider rather than from assay-based typing. Study-level results and caveats: The amount of clinical and demographic metadata varied by source and participant and was provided uncurated.

This clone was seen a few times. Which antigen it targets is not known. One base away there is no much larger clone; base qualities are not given. V is clipped by 1 base and J by 9 bases, and the sequence between their germline boundaries is 7 bases long. Inclusive of the bounding cysteine and phenylalanine, the CDR3 is 12 residues long. Only the CDR3 region is kept as DNA, spanning 36 bases read in frame from base 1. CDR1 MGHRA and CDR2 YSYEKL were looked up in the germline V gene. The immunoSEQ Assay, a bias-controlled multiplex PCR, was used to amplify TCRbeta CDR3 regions from genomic DNA. As for the original processing: The number of nucleated cells in each sample was estimated from the amplification of reference gene primers within the assay. To quantify the absolute abundance of each unique TCRbeta CDR3 rearrangement, sequence reads were collapsed and filtered. For each sample, productive Simpson clonality was calculated by taking the square root of Simpson's diversity index across productive rearrangements. Drawn from immuneACCESS, this table holds only the in-frame rearrangements with V and J called that TCRdb kept. Clones are partly lost; checked studies trace under half to an unresolved V gene and leave the rest unexplained. V, J and clone size derive from that table, while D and trimming were established from the DNA sequence. This sample holds 100,000 to 150,000 clones; about two thirds were observed only once. Jointly, the top ten make up about 0.85% of the sample.

Each collaborating institution followed its own protocols to collect whole blood in K2EDTA tubes. For TCRbeta analysis, collaborators shipped samples in one of three forms: frozen whole blood, isolated PBMCs, or DNA extracted from either of those sample types. The chain was built from TRBV4-1 and TRBJ1-3; the D gene assignment is ambiguous. The TCR was taken from a human donor with acute or convalescent COVID-19. The donor label of this sample is uncertain. The sequenced sample was peripheral blood. CDR3 protein: CASSQVGGTIYF. The bases are TGCGCCAGCAGCCAAGTAGGCGGCACCATATATTTT.